What follows describes a single TCR beta chain. Antigen: not known. This sample was included in a study of CD8 T cells in Susac syndrome. Random hexamers were used to reverse transcribe the RNA input (about 0.45 to 1 ug). The method of amplification for TCR beta CDR3 was immunoSEQ multiplex PCR, covering 54 Vbeta and 13 Jbeta. TCRdb re-called the immunoSEQ multiplex PCR reads with MiXCR, one entry per CDR3 protein. This table has about 150,000 distinct CDR3 sequences, roughly 95% appearing once. TCR beta was sequenced from blood CD8+ and CD4+ T cells. Patients with Susac syndrome met diagnostic criteria that were recently defined for definite or probable disease. Germline lookup yields CDR1 SGHRS and CDR2 YFSETQ. V gave up 2 bases and J gave up 1 base; unmatched junction bases: 1. The CDR3 is made up of 14 amino acids. General study results and limits: Clonal expansion was missing from Susac syndrome CD4+ T cell repertoires.

The rearrangement joins TRBV5-1 to TRBJ2-5; 8 nucleotides agree with TRBD1. Sequenced sample: CD4+ T cells from PBMCs. This clonotype was sampled from a human donor with Susac syndrome. The CDR3: CASSFQGAQETQYF. CDR3 nucleotides: TGCGCCAGCAGCTTTCAGGGGGCCCAAGAGACCCAGTACTTC.